The rows below give T cell receptor beta chains drawn from one sample of a study of T cell clones after liver transplantation. TCRdb keeps only in-frame clones here, not all; method: immunoSEQ multiplex PCR. The sample carries 15,000 or so clones, approximately 86% recorded once. The material sequenced was CD8+ T cells from blood, taken around 44 months after liver transplant. These receptors originate from a human patient who received a liver transplant. The T cells may partly be graft donor cells. Each CDR3 is given with its conserved first and last residue. D genes are given only for firm matches. Rows give clone size only sometimes, using once, few, many, or a class for an expanded clone.

TRBV5-4	TRBJ1-2	-	-	CASSSQETNYGYTF	TGTGCCAGCAGCTCACAGGAAACTAACTATGGCTACACCTTC
TRBV5-4	TRBJ1-1	-	-	CASLSDRTQNTEAFF	TGTGCCAGCCTTTCCGACAGGACCCAGAACACTGAAGCTTTCTTT
TRBV10-3	TRBJ1-4	-	-	CAISESGKIEEKLFF	TGTGCCATCAGTGAGTCCGGGAAGATAGAAGAAAAACTGTTTTTT
TRBV11-1	TRBJ2-7	-	-	CASSLGPVYEQYF	TGTGCCAGCAGCTTAGGACCCGTCTACGAGCAGTACTTC
TRBV6-6	TRBJ2-1	-	-	CASSYYLSTYNEQFF	TGTGCCAGCAGTTACTATCTGTCCACCTACAATGAGCAGTTCTTC
TRBV27	TRBJ2-1	-	TRBD2	CASSFLGGKQFF	TGTGCCAGCAGTTTTCTGGGGGGGAAGCAGTTCTTC
TRBV7-9	TRBJ2-7	-	-	CASSPALEQYF	TGTGCCAGCAGCCCAGCACTCGAGCAGTACTTC
TRBV19	TRBJ1-1	-	-	CASSVTVHGVTEAFF	TGTGCCAGTAGTGTGACAGTCCACGGGGTCACTGAAGCTTTCTTT
TRBV4-3	TRBJ2-1	-	TRBD2	CASSQVIWSGGASNEQFF	TGCGCCAGCAGCCAAGTTATATGGAGCGGGGGGGCGTCGAATGAGCAGTTCTTC
TRBV7-6	TRBJ2-1	-	-	CASSSGHEQFF	TGTGCCAGCAGCTCCGGACATGAGCAGTTCTTC
TRBV18	TRBJ2-5	medium-sized	-	CASSPPREGLETQYF	TGTGCCAGCTCACCTCCGCGTGAGGGATTGGAGACCCAGTACTTC
TRBV29-1	TRBJ2-1	once	TRBD2	CSASPGGWDEQFF	TGCAGCGCTTCCCCCGGGGGGTGGGATGAGCAGTTCTTC
TRBV19	TRBJ2-6	once	-	CASLAFSSGANVLTF	TGTGCCAGTCTAGCGTTTAGCTCTGGGGCCAACGTCCTGACTTTC
TRBV6-5	TRBJ1-2	-	TRBD1	CASSFGQGGYGYTF	TGTGCCAGCAGTTTCGGACAGGGTGGCTATGGCTACACCTTC
TRBV27	TRBJ1-1	-	-	CASSLVANTEAFF	TGTGCCAGCAGTTTAGTAGCCAACACTGAAGCTTTCTTT
TRBV10-2	TRBJ1-2	few	TRBD1	CASSESTGGIGYTF	TGCGCCAGCAGTGAGTCGACAGGGGGTATTGGCTACACCTTC
TRBV29-1	TRBJ1-2	-	TRBD1	CSVAQKQGNYGYTF	TGCAGCGTCGCGCAGAAACAGGGGAACTATGGCTACACCTTC
TRBV19	TRBJ2-1	few	-	CASSNWLAYNEQFF	TGTGCCAGTAGTAATTGGCTGGCCTACAATGAGCAGTTCTTC
TRBV19	TRBJ2-1	-	-	CASSPFGGYNEQFF	TGTGCCAGTAGTCCCTTCGGGGGATACAATGAGCAGTTCTTC
TRBV11-1	TRBJ1-3	-	TRBD1	CASSVLTGASGNTIYF	TGTGCCAGCAGCGTTCTAACAGGGGCGTCTGGAAACACCATATATTTT
TRBV7-3	TRBJ1-2	-	-	CASSLVGEYYGYTF	TGTGCCAGCAGCTTAGTAGGGGAGTACTATGGCTACACCTTC
TRBV10-3	TRBJ2-1	-	-	CAISDLREQFF	TGTGCCATCAGTGATTTACGGGAGCAGTTCTTC
TRBV12-5	TRBJ2-7	-	-	CASGFSGYEQYF	TGTGCTAGTGGTTTTTCGGGTTACGAGCAGTACTTC
TRBV10-3	TRBJ2-7	-	-	CAISSRDLNYEQYF	TGTGCCATCAGCAGCCGGGACCTCAACTACGAGCAGTACTTC
TRBV15	TRBJ1-5	-	-	CATSRGQGFPNQPQHF	TGTGCCACCAGCAGGGGTCAGGGCTTCCCTAATCAGCCCCAGCATTTT
TRBV4-1	TRBJ2-2	few	-	CASSQENSNTGELFF	TGCGCCAGCAGCCAAGAAAACTCGAACACCGGGGAGCTGTTTTTT
TRBV12-5	TRBJ2-1	-	TRBD2	CASVAGPYSYNEQFF	TGTGCTAGTGTAGCGGGGCCATACTCCTACAATGAGCAGTTCTTC
TRBV9	TRBJ2-7	-	-	CASSVEEDISYEQYF	TGTGCCAGCAGCGTAGAGGAGGACATCTCCTACGAGCAGTACTTC
TRBV9	TRBJ2-3	-	-	CASSVDPGVADTQYF	TGTGCCAGCAGCGTAGATCCGGGAGTGGCAGATACGCAGTATTTT
TRBV19	TRBJ2-3	-	TRBD2	CASSIRASGTQYF	TGTGCCAGTAGTATTCGTGCTAGCGGGACGCAGTATTTT
TRBV2	TRBJ2-1	-	TRBD1	CASSGTGDNEQLF	TGTGCCAGCTCCGGGACAGGCGACAATGAGCAGCTCTTC